Listed here are 32 T cell receptor beta chains from one sample, sequenced in a study of technical replicates of blood from a handful of donors. The data were produced by immunoSEQ multiplex PCR, yet TCRdb's version contains in-frame clones alone and is incomplete. Among about 44,000 clones, almost 97% were seen once, and the ten largest hold around 0.4%. Sequencing input: T cells isolated from PBMCs. The receptors originated from a human donor in good health.

The genes are TRBV7-9 and TRBJ2-7, with 9 nucleotides matching TRBD2. Germline loops: CDR1 SEHNR, CDR2 FQNEAQ (reference sequence). The CDR3 sequence is 14 residues long. Trimming removed 3 bases from V and 3 bases from J; junction bases left unmatched: 3. The CDR3 bases are TGTGCCAGCAGCTTGGCAGCGGGAGGCTACGAGCAGTACTTC. Protein product: CASSLAAGGYEQYF.

The DNA for the CDR3 is TGTGCCAGCAGGGGGACTAGCGGGAGTTTGAATGAGCAGTTCTTC. Translation gives CASRGTSGSLNEQFF. The chain carries TRBV25-1 and TRBJ2-1; 14 positions agree with TRBD2. Unmatched junction bases numbered 5, after V lost 6 bases and J lost 7 bases. Germline CDR1 and CDR2: MGHDK and SYGVNS. This CDR3 spans 15 amino acids.

V usage is TRBV29-1 and J usage is TRBJ1-2; TRBD1 might be the D (5 bases). Germline V gives CDR1 SQVTM, CDR2 ANQGSEA. The CDR3 is made up of 13 amino acids. V was cut by 5 bases and J by 3 bases, with 13 bases left in between. In DNA form, the CDR3 reads TGCAGCGTTACCGGGGGGGACGACTATGGCTACACCTTC. The encoded protein is CSVTGGDDYGYTF.

V gene TRBV5-1 combines with J gene TRBJ2-5; TRBD2 might be the D (5 bases). Between the trimmed V and J ends, which lost 0 bases and 2 bases, there was a span of 8 bases. The length of the CDR3 is 14 residues. Germline CDR1 SGHRS, CDR2 YFSETQ. The CDR3 region has the DNA TGCGCCAGCAGCTTGGGGGAGTCTCAAGAGACCCAGTACTTC. Encoded protein: CASSLGESQETQYF. Together with reference TRBV5-1 and TRBJ2-5, the CDR3 gives the full variable domain: KAGVTQTPRYLIKTRGQQVTLSCSPISGHRSVSWYQQTPGQGLQFLFEYFSETQRNKGNFPGRFSGRQFSNSRSEMNVSTLELGDSALYLCASSLGESQETQYFGPGTRLLVL.

This chain uses TRBV19 with TRBJ1-1, with D uncertain. V was pared by 4 bases and J by 1 base, with 7 bases between. The CDR3 is 13 amino acids. Germline loops: CDR1 LNHDA, CDR2 SQIVND (reference sequence). CDR3 in DNA: TGTGCCAGTAGTAGCACAACGAACACTGAAGCTTTCTTT. Protein sequence: CASSSTTNTEAFF.

This chain links TRBV20-1 with TRBJ2-2, with D unclear. The CDR3 has 11 residues. The germline V gene has CDR1 DFQATT and CDR2 SNEGSKA (reference sequence). V was clipped by 5 bases and J by 10 bases, with 11 bases between them. CDR3 DNA: TGCAGTGCTTTAAAACTATCGGAGCTGTTTTTT. Its translation: CSALKLSELFF.

This chain links TRBV27 with TRBJ2-3, with a tentative D call TRBD2 (6 bases). CDR1 is MNHEY, CDR2 SMNVEV, per germline (reference sequence). CDR3 size: 15 residues. The germline V and J ends were trimmed by 5 bases and 2 bases, with 14 bases remaining between them. CDR3 sequence reads: CASSLRDSYTDTQYF. The CDR3 DNA sequence: TGTGCCAGCAGTCTCCGGGACTCTTACACAGATACGCAGTATTTT.

The V call is TRBV2, the J call TRBJ2-3, with D maybe TRBD1 (6 bases). The CDR3 runs to 14 residues. Germline assignment: CDR1 SNHLY and CDR2 FYNNEI. Trimming removed 7 bases at V and 6 bases at J, with 17 bases between. DNA for the CDR3: TGTGCCAGCACCGAGCTGGGGGCAGGGGATACGCAGTATTTT. This codes for CASTELGAGDTQYF.

The chain carries TRBV15 and TRBJ2-7; D unresolved. Germline V gene lookup returns CDR1 LNHNV and CDR2 YYDKDF (reference sequence). The CDR3 spans 17 residues. Trimming shortened V by 1 base and J by 5 bases, and 21 bases separated the two germline ends. The CDR3 coding sequence is TGTGCCACCAGCAGAGCGTTTTTTAGAGAGGTTCGTGACGAGCAGTACTTC. Its translation: CATSRAFFREVRDEQYF.

V is TRBV4-1 and J is TRBJ2-7; 7 nucleotides align to TRBD1. Germline-derived CDR1 and CDR2 are MGHRA and YSYEKL. Trimming cost V 7 bases and J 1 base; bases outside gene matches: 10. The CDR3 length is 15 residues. CDR3 DNA sequence: TGCGCCAGCACAAGGGGACCAGGGGGTTCCTACGAGCAGTACTTC. This gives the protein CASTRGPGGSYEQYF.

The chain carries TRBV29-1 and TRBJ2-1, with D possibly matching TRBD1 (5 bases). Germline V gives CDR1 SQVTM, CDR2 ANQGSEA. Trimming left V 7 bases short and J 8 bases short, with 12 bases between. The CDR3 covers 11 residues. The CDR3 coding sequence is TGCAGCGGCAGGGTGTACGATGAGCAGTTCTTC. Translation: CSGRVYDEQFF.

J is TRBJ2-7 and V is TRBV5-1; possible D gene TRBD2, 6 bases. V dropped 4 bases and J dropped 4 bases, with 12 bases sitting between them. The CDR3 runs 13 residues. Germline V lookup: CDR1 SGHRS, CDR2 YFSETQ. As DNA, the CDR3 is TGCGCCAGCAGCCTAGGGACTTTTTACGAGCAGTACTTC. Its translation: CASSLGTFYEQYF.

This chain links TRBV18 with TRBJ2-2; 10 bases match TRBD1. Trimming removed 2 bases from V and 4 bases from J; junction bases left unmatched: 10. The CDR3 is made up of 18 amino acids. Germline V lookup: CDR1 KGHSH, CDR2 LQKENI. Written as DNA, the CDR3 is TGTGCCAGCTCACCAACCGCCGGGACAGGGGCACTCACCGGGGAGCTGTTTTTT. Amino acids: CASSPTAGTGALTGELFF.

This chain links TRBV15 with TRBJ2-7, with 9 bases fitting TRBD1. This CDR3 is built from 15 residues. Germline V gives CDR1 LNHNV, CDR2 YYDKDF (reference sequence). Germline trimming cut 9 bases from V and 7 bases from J; bases unmatched to any gene: 16. In nucleotides, the CDR3 is TGTGCCACACAACCCCCGGGACAGGGATCACAGGAGCAGTACTTC. As protein: CATQPPGQGSQEQYF.

V is TRBV10-3 and J is TRBJ2-1, with 11 bases lining up with TRBD2. CDR1 and CDR2 from the germline V gene are ENHRY and SYGVKD. J was trimmed by 5 bases and V by 6 bases; bases with no gene match: 9. The CDR3 runs to 16 residues. The CDR3 bases are TGTGCCATCAGGGACAGTAGCGGGAGGGCCGACAATGAGCAGTTCTTC. It yields the protein CAIRDSSGRADNEQFF.

In nucleotides, the CDR3 is TGTGCCGGTTGGGACAGTAACTATGGCTACACCTTC. It specifies CAGWDSNYGYTF. The chain carries TRBV18 and TRBJ1-2, with TRBD1 matching over 7 bases. There are 12 residues in the CDR3. V gave up 11 bases and J gave up 1 base; unmatched junction bases: 4. Looked up from germline, CDR1 is KGHSH and CDR2 is LQKENI.

The chain carries TRBV7-3 and TRBJ2-1, with TRBD2 matching 7 bases. The CDR3 totals 15 residues. V lost 2 bases, J lost 2 bases, and 3 bases stayed unmatched. The germline gives CDR1 SGHTA, CDR2 FQGTGA. CDR3 bases: TGTGCCAGCAGCTTAGGCGGGAGAACCTACAATGAGCAGTTCTTC. Amino acids: CASSLGGRTYNEQFF.

The chain couples TRBV30 to TRBJ1-6, with a tentative D call TRBD1 (5 bases). The V end was cut by 3 bases, the J end by 14 bases, with 11 bases between. Germline CDR1 reads GTSNPN; CDR2 reads SVGIG (reference sequence). This CDR3 has 11 residues. As DNA, the CDR3 is TGTGCCTGGAGGCGGGGCCCTGCCCTCCACTTT. Its translation: CAWRRGPALHF.

This clone was observed once. V gene TRBV6-5 combines with J gene TRBJ2-7; D not resolved. This CDR3 comprises 11 residues. CDR1 and CDR2 (germline): MNHEY, SVGAGI. The V gene lost 4 bases and the J gene lost 6 bases, with 7 bases spanning the gap. For the CDR3, the DNA is TGTGCCAGCAGTTCCAACTCCGAGCAGTACTTC. This translates into CASSSNSEQYF.

The chain combines TRBV6-5 with TRBJ2-7, with D possibly TRBD2 on 5 matching bases. The germline V gene encodes CDR1 MNHEY and CDR2 SVGAGI. The CDR3 is made up of 13 amino acids. Trimming left V 2 bases short and J 5 bases short, with 10 bases between. CDR3 loop: CASSYGETNEQYF. The CDR3 DNA is TGTGCCAGCAGTTACGGGGAGACAAACGAGCAGTACTTC.

V gene TRBV30 combines with J gene TRBJ2-1, with 10 bases that match TRBD2. Germline trimming cut 2 bases from V and 3 bases from J; bases unmatched to any gene: 7. The germline V gene has CDR1 GTSNPN and CDR2 SVGIG (reference sequence). The CDR3 is 16 residues long. In nucleotides, the CDR3 is TGTGCCTGGAGTCCGGGAGGGACTAGCGTCTACAATGAGCAGTTCTTC. The encoded protein is CAWSPGGTSVYNEQFF.

CDR3 region: CASSLDIGTEYGYTF. Here the CDR3 DNA reads TGTGCCAGCAGCTTGGATATCGGGACAGAGTATGGCTACACCTTC. The chain employs TRBV5-5 and TRBJ1-2; 7 bases map to TRBD1. Germline V gene sequence: CDR1 SGHKS, CDR2 YYEKEE (reference sequence). CDR3 size: 15 residues. The V segment lost 0 bases and the J segment 5 bases; nucleotides outside the gene matches: 7.

The J gene is TRBJ2-1, the V gene TRBV19; tentative D call: TRBD2 (5 bases). Trimming cost V 2 bases and J 1 base, with 9 bases left between them. Germline CDR1 and CDR2: LNHDA and SQIVND (reference sequence). The CDR3 contains 15 residues. The CDR3 DNA reads as TGTGCCAGTAGTATACAGAGCGGTTCCTACAATGAGCAGTTCTTC. Translated, it gives CASSIQSGSYNEQFF. The variable domain in full, completed from reference TRBV19 and TRBJ2-1, reads DGGITQSPKYLFRKEGQNVTLSCEQNLNHDAMYWYRQDPGQGLRLIYYSQIVNDFQKGDIAEGYSVSREKKESFPLTVTSAQKNPTAFYLCASSIQSGSYNEQFFGPGTRLTVL.

The chain couples TRBV6-5 to TRBJ1-5; the D gene is possibly TRBD1 (5 bases). Trimming took 5 bases from V and 5 from J, leaving 13 bases between them. The CDR3 covers 14 residues. Germline V CDR1 and CDR2: MNHEY, SVGAGI. As DNA, the CDR3 is TGTGCCAGCAGTACGGGGGGTACGGATCAGCCCCAGCATTTT. It is translated as CASSTGGTDQPQHF.

V usage is TRBV5-5 and J usage is TRBJ2-7; the match to TRBD1 covers 8 bases. The V gene end was trimmed by 5 bases and the J gene end by 4 bases; junction bases not matched to a gene: 5. CDR1 is SGHKS, CDR2 YYEKEE, per germline (reference sequence). The CDR3 sequence is 13 residues long. The CDR3 sequence is CASRGQGKYEQYF. The DNA for the CDR3 is TGTGCCAGCAGAGGACAGGGTAAGTACGAGCAGTACTTC.

In the case of this clone: This sample includes further DNA sequences coding for the same CDR3. This chain links TRBV27 with TRBJ2-7; 9 bases are shared with TRBD2. The ends lost 2 bases at V and 2 bases at J; junction bases unmatched: 1. The CDR3 is 14 amino acids. Germline CDR1 reads MNHEY; CDR2 reads SMNVEV (reference sequence). The DNA of the CDR3 is TGTGCCAGCAGTTTAGCGGGAGGGCCCTACGAGCAGTACTTC. Its protein product is CASSLAGGPYEQYF.

This chain uses TRBV18 with TRBJ1-2, with TRBD1 matching over 10 bases. From germline, CDR1 is KGHSH and CDR2 LQKENI. The ends lost 6 bases at V and 8 bases at J; junction bases unmatched: 15. The CDR3 runs 16 residues. CDR3 in DNA: TGTGCCAGCTCCCTCGGGACAGGGGATTGGTTGGAAGGCTACACCTTC. Translating it yields CASSLGTGDWLEGYTF.

The chain uses TRBV18 and TRBJ1-5, with TRBD1 matching over 9 bases. The germline CDR1 and CDR2 sequences are KGHSH and LQKENI. This CDR3 is 14 amino acids long. Trimming removed 5 bases from V and 6 bases from J; junction bases left unmatched: 5. CDR3 coding DNA: TGTGCCAGCTCAGCGGGGACAGGGCGTCAGCCCCAGCATTTT. Translation: CASSAGTGRQPQHF. The whole variable domain, remainder taken from reference TRBV18 and TRBJ1-5, is NAGVMQNPRHLVRRRGQEARLRCSPMKGHSHVYWYRQLPEEGLKFMVYLQKENIIDESGMPKERFSAEFPKEGPSILRIQQVVRGDSAAYFCASSAGTGRQPQHFGDGTRLSIL.

V gene TRBV7-9 combines with J gene TRBJ1-1, with D maybe TRBD1 (5 bases). CDR3 length equals 15 residues. CDR1 and CDR2 (germline): SEHNR, FQNEAQ (reference sequence). The V gene lost 5 bases and the J gene lost 2 bases, with 15 bases spanning the gap. CDR3 bases: TGTGCCAGCAGCCTGCAACAGGCTACAAACACTGAAGCTTTCTTT. This encodes CASSLQQATNTEAFF.

This chain joins TRBV18 and TRBJ2-7, with D tentatively TRBD2 (6 bases). Germline-derived CDR1 and CDR2 are KGHSH and LQKENI. The CDR3 covers 15 residues. V was cut by 2 bases and J by 0 bases, with 11 bases left in between. CDR3: CASSPLAGRSYEQYF. Written as DNA, the CDR3 is TGTGCCAGCTCACCATTGGCGGGGCGCTCCTACGAGCAGTACTTC.

This clone has only one observation. The V and J genes are TRBV6-1 and TRBJ2-1; D gene uncertain. The CDR3 extends over 10 amino acids. Germline lookup yields CDR1 MNHNS and CDR2 SASEGT. Trimming pared 7 bases from V and 8 bases from J, leaving 6 bases between. CDR3 DNA sequence: TGTGCCAGCATAAGCGATGAGCAGTTCTTC. Amino acid sequence: CASISDEQFF.

The chain joins TRBV7-9 to TRBJ2-2, with 7 bases lining up with TRBD1. The CDR3 runs 13 residues. The junction had 3 bases not matched to a gene; V was cut back by 4 bases and J by 7 bases. Germline V gives CDR1 SEHNR, CDR2 FQNEAQ (reference sequence). The CDR3 coding sequence is TGTGCCAGCAGCTGGACAGGCTTCGGGGAGCTGTTTTTT. Translated: CASSWTGFGELFF. The entire variable domain, with the rest obtained from reference TRBV7-9 and TRBJ2-2, is as follows: DTGVSQNPRHKITKRGQNVTFRCDPISEHNRLYWYRQTLGQGPEFLTYFQNEAQLEKSRLLSDRFSAERPKGSFSTLEIQRTEQGDSAMYLCASSWTGFGELFFGEGSRLTVL.